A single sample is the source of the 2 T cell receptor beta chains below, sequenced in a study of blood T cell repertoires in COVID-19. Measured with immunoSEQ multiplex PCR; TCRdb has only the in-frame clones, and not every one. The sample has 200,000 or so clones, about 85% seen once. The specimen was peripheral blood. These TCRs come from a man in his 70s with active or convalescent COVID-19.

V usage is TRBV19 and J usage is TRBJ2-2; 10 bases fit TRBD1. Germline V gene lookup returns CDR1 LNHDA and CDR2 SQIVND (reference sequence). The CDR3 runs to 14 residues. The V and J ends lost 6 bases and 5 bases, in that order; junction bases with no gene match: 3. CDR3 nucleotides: TGTGCCAGTAGGACAGGGGGCGGGACCGGGGAGCTGTTTTTT. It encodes CASRTGGGTGELFF.

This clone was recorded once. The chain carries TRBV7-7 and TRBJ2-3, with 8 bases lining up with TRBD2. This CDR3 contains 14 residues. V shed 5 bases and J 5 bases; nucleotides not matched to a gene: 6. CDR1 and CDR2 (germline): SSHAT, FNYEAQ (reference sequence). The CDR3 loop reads CASSVGLAGDTQYF. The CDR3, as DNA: TGTGCCAGCAGCGTAGGGCTAGCGGGAGATACGCAGTATTTT.